The 9 T cell receptor beta chains listed next were all sequenced from one sample in a study of lymphopenia after photon versus proton radiotherapy. Data came from immunoSEQ multiplex PCR; TCRdb stores just in-frame clones and leaves some out. The table records around 160,000 clones, about 85% of them present only once. This specimen was peripheral blood, taken from a patient treated with photon-based radiotherapy. Receptors originate from a man aged 45-60 years with gastric cancer.

The chain employs TRBV7-2 and TRBJ1-2; 8 bases are a match to TRBD1. The CDR3 length is 15 residues. Germline values: CDR1 SGHTA, CDR2 FQGNSA. V lost 5 bases and J lost 0; bases outside the gene matches: 5. CDR3: CASSPGTGTNYGYTF. CDR3 DNA sequence: TGTGCCAGCAGCCCGGGGACAGGTACTAACTATGGCTACACCTTC.

This sequence joins TRBV14 and TRBJ2-1, with 14 bases fitting TRBD2. CDR1 is SGHDN and CDR2 is FVKESK in the germline V gene. The CDR3 sequence is 19 residues long. V was pared by 4 bases and J by 0 bases, with 8 bases of the junction left unmatched. CDR3 sequence (DNA): TGTGCCAGCAGCCGACGACTAGCGGGAGGGAGTAGCTCCTACAATGAGCAGTTCTTC. This translates into CASSRRLAGGSSSYNEQFF.

The chain combines TRBV7-9 with TRBJ2-7; D call uncertain. Germline V gene sequence: CDR1 SEHNR, CDR2 FQNEAQ (reference sequence). V was shortened by 4 bases and J by 0 bases, with 10 bases between the two germline ends. CDR3 length equals 14 residues. CDR3 in amino acids: CASSSAVGSYEQYF. Here the CDR3 DNA reads TGTGCCAGCAGCTCGGCTGTCGGCTCCTACGAGCAGTACTTC.

The chain combines TRBV9 with TRBJ2-2; no reliable D call. The CDR3 runs to 14 residues. Germline V gene lookup returns CDR1 SGDLS and CDR2 YYNGEE. The V gene lost 0 bases and the J gene lost 2 bases, with 5 bases spanning the gap. In nucleotides, the CDR3 is TGTGCCAGCAGCGTAGGCGGCAACACCGGGGAGCTGTTTTTT. Translated, it gives CASSVGGNTGELFF. The whole variable domain, filled in from reference TRBV9 and TRBJ2-2, reads DSGVTQTPKHLITATGQRVTLRCSPRSGDLSVYWYQQSLDQGLQFLIQYYNGEERAKGNILERFSAQQFPDLHSELNLSSLELGDSALYFCASSVGGNTGELFFGEGSRLTVL.

This clone was detected once. The chain carries TRBV4-2 and TRBJ2-2; TRBD2 might be the D (5 bases). The CDR3 sequence is 17 residues long. Germline V gene sequence: CDR1 LGHNA, CDR2 YNFKEQ. Deletions cut 3 bases from V and 3 bases from J, with 17 bases between. The CDR3: CASSHGPRDRDTGELFF. CDR3 coding DNA: TGTGCCAGCAGCCATGGGCCTCGGGATCGAGACACCGGGGAGCTGTTTTTT.

This chain uses TRBV29-1 with TRBJ2-2; D could derive from TRBD1 or TRBD2 (5 bases each). The germline V gene encodes CDR1 SQVTM and CDR2 ANQGSEA. Trimming shortened V by 4 bases and J by 4 bases, and 13 bases separated the two germline ends. The CDR3 covers 14 residues. The chain's CDR3 is CSVARDDRTGELFF. The CDR3 coding sequence is TGCAGCGTTGCCAGGGACGATCGCACCGGGGAGCTGTTTTTT.

The chain is built from TRBV5-1 and TRBJ1-1, with D perhaps matching TRBD1 (6 bases). This CDR3 has 14 residues. The V gene lost 6 bases and the J gene lost 1 base, with 13 bases spanning the gap. CDR1 and CDR2 from the germline V gene are SGHRS and YFSETQ. In nucleotides, the CDR3 is TGCGCCAGCAACCTTCAGGGGAGGAACACTGAAGCTTTCTTT. Amino acid sequence: CASNLQGRNTEAFF.

V usage is TRBV7-2 and J usage is TRBJ2-7, with unresolved D. The CDR3 covers 13 residues. V dropped 5 bases and J dropped 3 bases, with 11 bases sitting between them. CDR1 is SGHTA, CDR2 FQGNSA, per germline. The CDR3 DNA reads as TGTGCCAGCAGCAAATCCTCACTCTACGAGCAGTACTTC. Its translation: CASSKSSLYEQYF.

This rearrangement joins TRBV9 to TRBJ2-2; 7 bases agree with TRBD1. Per germline, CDR1 SGDLS and CDR2 YYNGEE. CDR3 length equals 15 residues. V shed 4 bases and J 1 base; nucleotides not matched to a gene: 4. CDR3 region: CASSTRTGNTGELFF. CDR3 nucleotide sequence: TGTGCCAGCAGCACCCGGACAGGGAACACCGGGGAGCTGTTTTTT.